This T cell receptor (beta chain) originates from a study of OX40 agonist ivuxolimab in advanced cancers. This table comes from immunoSEQ multiplex PCR, and its TCRdb copy is limited to in-frame clones, with some not included. The sample consists of 60,000 to 75,000 clones, over 80% of them appearing once. Specimen: CD4+ or CD8+ T cells sorted from blood, collected in a trial of the OX40 agonist ivuxolimab. The origin of this receptor is an adult with an advanced solid tumor such as melanoma, head and neck, liver or kidney cancer.

CDR3 sequence: CATSVPGTSTYNEQFF. The CDR3 nucleotides are TGTGCCACCAGCGTTCCCGGGACTTCGACCTACAATGAGCAGTTCTTC. The chain links TRBV15 to TRBJ2-1, with a possible D match to TRBD2 (6 bases). The CDR3 sequence is 16 residues long. Germline CDR1 is LNHNV and CDR2 is YYDKDF (reference sequence). The V gene lost 5 bases and the J gene lost 2 bases, with 16 bases spanning the gap.